This T cell receptor (beta chain) was profiled in a study of OX40 agonist ivuxolimab in advanced cancers. Germline assignment: CDR1 MGHRA and CDR2 YSYEKL. The CDR3 is made up of 17 amino acids. Germline trimming cut 4 bases from V and 4 bases from J; bases unmatched to any gene: 8. The assay was immunoSEQ multiplex PCR, and TCRdb's table has in-frame clones only and misses some. Of about 69,000 clones in the sample, 65% to 80% are singletons; the top ten hold 2% to 2.5%. The source of this sequence is an adult with an advanced solid tumor such as melanoma, head and neck, liver or kidney cancer. The sequenced sample was CD4+ or CD8+ T cells sorted from blood, obtained in a trial of the OX40 agonist ivuxolimab. The rearrangement joins TRBV4-1 to TRBJ2-3, with 13 nucleotides matching TRBD2. The CDR3 loop is CASSPWTSGSRSDTQYF. The CDR3 bases are TGCGCCAGCAGCCCCTGGACTAGCGGGAGTCGATCAGATACGCAGTATTTT.